This passage covers 31 T cell receptor beta chains from one sample sequenced in a study of blood T cell repertoires in COVID-19. Profiled with immunoSEQ multiplex PCR; TCRdb holds only in-frame clones, not every one. The sample has roughly 140,000 clones; approximately 78% are singletons. Sequences were obtained from peripheral blood. These receptors came from an elderly woman with acute or convalescent COVID-19.

J is TRBJ2-5 and V is TRBV24-1; D is possibly TRBD2 (6 bases). V lost 4 bases to trimming and J lost 5 bases, with 10 bases between them. The CDR3 has 13 amino acids. Per germline, CDR1 KGHDR and CDR2 SFDVKD. In nucleotides, the CDR3 is TGTGCCACCAGTGAGGAGGGGCGGGAGACCCAGTACTTC. It is translated as CATSEEGRETQYF.

The V and J genes are TRBV29-1 and TRBJ1-2; possible D gene TRBD1, 5 bases. Trimming stripped 0 bases from V and 7 bases from J, with 15 bases between. CDR1 is SQVTM and CDR2 is ANQGSEA in the germline V gene. The CDR3 has 14 residues. The CDR3 loop is CSVEDLAGLGGYTF. CDR3 nucleotides: TGCAGCGTTGAAGATCTTGCAGGGTTGGGTGGCTACACCTTC.

V usage is TRBV28 and J usage is TRBJ2-5; D perhaps matches TRBD2 (6 bases). The CDR3 consists of 14 residues. Looked up from germline, CDR1 is MDHEN and CDR2 is SYDVKM. V gave up 2 bases and J gave up 2 bases, with 9 bases separating them. In nucleotides, the CDR3 is TGTGCCAGCAGTTTAGTGGGGGGTCAAGAGACCCAGTACTTC. This translates into CASSLVGGQETQYF.

In this sample, this clone turned up once. The V and J genes are TRBV7-8 and TRBJ1-2, with TRBD1 matching over 9 bases. This CDR3 spans 16 amino acids. The V gene end was trimmed by 1 base and the J gene end by 4 bases; junction bases not matched to a gene: 7. In germline, CDR1 is SGHVS, CDR2 FQNEAQ. This chain's CDR3 is CASSLGRDRAFYGYTF. CDR3 DNA sequence: TGTGCCAGCAGCTTAGGACGGGACAGGGCCTTCTATGGCTACACCTTC.

V and J are TRBV24-1 and TRBJ2-1; weak D call: TRBD2 (6 bases). The germline V gene has CDR1 KGHDR and CDR2 SFDVKD. Between the trimmed V and J ends, which lost 3 bases and 2 bases, there was a span of 13 bases. The CDR3 is made up of 16 amino acids. This CDR3 reads CATSDRRGSAYNEQFF. The CDR3 bases are TGTGCCACCAGTGATCGTCGGGGGAGCGCCTACAATGAGCAGTTCTTC.

The chain is built from TRBV9 and TRBJ2-1; a weak D match, TRBD1 (6 bases). Germline V gene data show CDR1 as SGDLS and CDR2 as YYNGEE. The CDR3 is 14 amino acids. V lost 4 bases, J lost 6 bases, and 14 bases lay in between. CDR3 in DNA: TGTGCCAGCAGCCCCGTAACAGGGAGCAATGAGCAGTTCTTC. Protein product: CASSPVTGSNEQFF.

A note on this clone: Other DNA sequences in the same sample also yield this CDR3. The chain has TRBV5-1 and TRBJ2-3; possibly TRBD1 for D (5 bases). The germline V gene encodes CDR1 SGHRS and CDR2 YFSETQ. CDR3 length: 14 residues. V lost 0 bases and J lost 0, with 5 bases in between. This chain's CDR3 is CASSLGQSTDTQYF. In nucleotides, the CDR3 is TGCGCCAGCAGCTTGGGACAGAGCACAGATACGCAGTATTTT.

The chain joins TRBV4-1 to TRBJ2-1, with 15 bases that match TRBD2. V was pared by 3 bases and J by 5 bases, with 14 bases of the junction left unmatched. The length of the CDR3 is 20 residues. Germline V gene lookup returns CDR1 MGHRA and CDR2 YSYEKL. The CDR3 protein is CASSHTGLAGGPYRHNEQFF. The CDR3 DNA is TGCGCCAGCAGCCACACAGGACTAGCGGGAGGGCCGTACCGCCACAATGAGCAGTTCTTC.

This rearrangement joins TRBV30 to TRBJ2-7; D remains ambiguous. V gave up 1 base and J gave up 3 bases, with 28 bases separating them. Germline V gene lookup returns CDR1 GTSNPN and CDR2 SVGIG (reference sequence). The length of the CDR3 is 19 residues. The CDR3 loop reads CAWSAKNLLRRIKYYEQYF. The DNA for the CDR3 is TGTGCCTGGAGTGCGAAAAACTTGCTGCGAAGAATAAAATACTACGAGCAGTACTTC.

The rearrangement links TRBV14 to TRBJ2-7, with a tentative D call TRBD2 (6 bases). Germline loops: CDR1 SGHDN, CDR2 FVKESK. The CDR3 loop spans 22 amino acids. Trimming took 7 bases from V and 5 from J, leaving 42 bases between them. Here the CDR3 reads CASNLRRVGHDSRLDRPNEQYF. The CDR3 DNA is TGTGCCAGCAACCTACGGAGGGTTGGACATGATAGTCGGTTAGATCGCCCAAACGAGCAGTACTTC.

The chain is built from TRBV6-2 or TRBV6-3 and TRBJ2-7; D is unclear. V was clipped by 6 bases and J by 0 bases, with 18 bases between them. This CDR3 comprises 16 residues. Germline CDR1 and CDR2: MNHEY and SVGEGT. CDR3 in DNA: TGTGCCAGCAGCCGAACCCCAACCTTGAGCTCCTACGAGCAGTACTTC. It translates to CASSRTPTLSSYEQYF.

V gene TRBV6-2 or TRBV6-3 combines with J gene TRBJ1-2; D remains ambiguous. V was clipped by 3 bases and J by 3 bases, with 5 bases between them. The CDR3 contains 12 residues. The V gene's germline CDR1 is MNHEY and CDR2 SVGEGT. CDR3 residues: CASSYPDYGYTF. CDR3 in DNA: TGTGCCAGCAGTTATCCAGACTATGGCTACACCTTC.

This clone was observed a few times. The chain joins TRBV4-1 to TRBJ2-1, with a possible D match to TRBD2 (5 bases). Trimming removed 3 bases at V and 6 bases at J, with 18 bases between. Germline V gene sequence: CDR1 MGHRA, CDR2 YSYEKL. The CDR3 is 16 amino acids. For the CDR3, the DNA is TGCGCCAGCAGCCAGCCCACAGCGCGGGCTCCCAATGAGCAGTTCTTC. Amino acids: CASSQPTARAPNEQFF.

The CDR3 protein is CASSEGQPHTF. DNA of the CDR3: TGTGCCAGCAGTGAGGGTCAGCCCCACACCTTC. The V call is TRBV28, the J call TRBJ1-2; D is unresolved. The CDR3 contains 11 residues. Per the germline V gene, CDR1 is MDHEN and CDR2 is SYDVKM. V lost 5 bases and J 12 bases, leaving 13 bases between the germline ends.

The chain joins TRBV9 to TRBJ2-7; D is possibly TRBD2 (5 bases). Germline V gene lookup returns CDR1 SGDLS and CDR2 YYNGEE. This CDR3 is 16 amino acids long. Trimming cost V 4 bases and J 6 bases, with 23 bases left between them. CDR3 loop: CASSPSAREHPFEQYF. The CDR3, as DNA: TGTGCCAGCAGCCCCTCAGCGAGGGAGCACCCATTCGAGCAGTACTTC.

In its sample, this clone was seen once. J is TRBJ2-7 and V is TRBV10-2; 12 bases match TRBD1. The trim removed 2 bases at V and 5 bases at J, leaving 4 bases unmatched. The CDR3 is 15 amino acids. Germline CDR1 reads WSHSY; CDR2 reads SAAADI. The CDR3 DNA reads as TGCGCCAGCAGTGAGGGGACAGGGGGCCGAAACGAGCAGTACTTC. Translated: CASSEGTGGRNEQYF.

This clone was detected only a few times. The chain combines TRBV27 with TRBJ1-5; 9 positions match TRBD1. This CDR3 contains 15 residues. V shed 3 bases and J 5 bases; nucleotides not matched to a gene: 5. CDR1 is MNHEY and CDR2 is SMNVEV in the germline V gene (reference sequence). The CDR3 here is CASSFGTGLDQPQHF. The CDR3 nucleotides are TGTGCCAGCAGTTTTGGGACAGGGTTGGATCAGCCCCAGCATTTT.

The V gene is TRBV12-5, the J gene TRBJ2-1, with a possible D match to TRBD2 (6 bases). The CDR3 is 15 amino acids. V was cut by 2 bases and J by 9 bases, with 17 bases left in between. CDR1 is LGHNT and CDR2 is FRNRAP in the germline V gene. DNA for the CDR3: TGTGCTAGTGGTTTGTGCGGGAACGCCCTTTGTGAGCAGTTCTTC. Protein sequence: CASGLCGNALCEQFF.

The rearrangement uses TRBV3-1 (or the pseudogene TRBV3-2) and TRBJ2-3; a possible D gene is TRBD2 (6 bases). Germline CDR1 and CDR2: LGHDT and YNNKEL (reference sequence). This CDR3 is built from 16 residues. V gave up 0 bases and J gave up 1 base, with 11 bases separating them. The CDR3 sequence is CASSQEVAAGTDTQYF. The CDR3 region has the DNA TGTGCCAGCAGCCAAGAAGTAGCGGCCGGCACAGATACGCAGTATTTT.

The CDR3 nucleotides are TGTGCCAGCAGTTTGAGGGAGGGCCAGCCCCAGCATTTT. Protein sequence: CASSLREGQPQHF. The gene calls are TRBV27 and TRBJ1-5; D ambiguous. Germline loops: CDR1 MNHEY, CDR2 SMNVEV (reference sequence). The CDR3 spans 13 residues. V lost 3 bases, J lost 7 bases, and 10 bases lay in between.

The V call is TRBV2, the J call TRBJ2-5, with D perhaps matching TRBD2 (5 bases). The V end lost 3 bases, the J end lost 4 bases, and 12 bases lay between the germline ends. Germline V gene data show CDR1 as SNHLY and CDR2 as FYNNEI. The CDR3 is 14 amino acids. The CDR3 bases are TGTGCCAGCAGTGACACCCGGGGTGGAGAGACCCAGTACTTC. Translating it yields CASSDTRGGETQYF. The full variable domain, with the rest looked up from reference TRBV2 and TRBJ2-5, is EPEVTQTPSHQVTQMGQEVILRCVPISNHLYFYWYRQILGQKVEFLVSFYNNEISEKSEIFDDQFSVERPDGSNFTLKIRSTKLEDSAMYFCASSDTRGGETQYFGPGTRLLVL.

The chain employs TRBV5-1 and TRBJ2-5; TRBD1 is a possible D gene (6 bases). With 0 bases removed from V and 0 bases from J, the gap between germline ends came to 15 bases. Germline values: CDR1 SGHRS, CDR2 YFSETQ. The CDR3 has 17 amino acids. The CDR3, as DNA: TGCGCCAGCAGCTTGGCCGGGACAAGGCCAGACCAAGAGACCCAGTACTTC. Translated: CASSLAGTRPDQETQYF.

The V gene is TRBV11-2, the J gene TRBJ1-4; D is undetermined. In germline, CDR1 is SGHAT, CDR2 FQNNGV. Trimming shortened V by 2 bases and J by 8 bases, and 15 bases separated the two germline ends. There are 15 residues in the CDR3. CDR3 nucleotide sequence: TGTGCCAGCAGCTTACGGCAGGCAGGTGGAGAAAAACTGTTTTTT. This sequence encodes CASSLRQAGGEKLFF.

This rearrangement joins TRBV28 to TRBJ2-3; D is possibly TRBD2 (6 bases). The CDR3 covers 17 residues. CDR1 is MDHEN, CDR2 SYDVKM, per germline. V gave up 0 bases and J gave up 6 bases, with 19 bases separating them. The CDR3 bases are TGTGCCAGCAGTTTATGGGAGTGGAGGGAGTCCTCCGATACGCAGTATTTT. It translates to CASSLWEWRESSDTQYF.

This chain uses TRBV13 with TRBJ2-2, with 8 bases that match TRBD1. The junction had 4 bases not matched to a gene; V was cut back by 5 bases and J by 2 bases. CDR1 PRHDT and CDR2 FYEKMQ come from the germline V gene (reference sequence). This CDR3 spans 15 amino acids. CDR3 sequence reads: CASSRGTGNTGELFF. CDR3 nucleotide sequence: TGTGCCAGCAGCCGTGGGACAGGCAACACCGGGGAGCTGTTTTTT.

V is TRBV5-1 and J is TRBJ1-1, with a weak D call TRBD1 (5 bases). The V gene's germline CDR1 is SGHRS and CDR2 YFSETQ. The ends were cut back, 3 bases at V and 12 bases at J, with 18 bases in the middle. The CDR3 extends over 13 amino acids. The DNA of the CDR3 is TGCGCCAGCAGCTCTCAGGCAGGGTTTATCCCTTTCTTT. Protein: CASSSQAGFIPFF.

This rearrangement joins TRBV28 to TRBJ2-2; 10 nucleotides align to TRBD1. Germline V CDR1 and CDR2: MDHEN, SYDVKM. After removal of 5 bases from V and 5 bases from J, the junction contained 5 bases not matched to a gene. The CDR3 is 15 amino acids. The chain's CDR3 is CASSTPGQGTGELFF. Here the CDR3 DNA reads TGTGCCAGCAGTACACCGGGACAGGGGACCGGGGAGCTGTTTTTT.

CDR3 DNA sequence: TGTGCCAGCAGCCTCTTTTGGGGCCATGAGCAGTTCTTC. Its protein product is CASSLFWGHEQFF. This chain links TRBV27 with TRBJ2-1; tentative D call: TRBD1 (5 bases). Germline CDR1 and CDR2: MNHEY and SMNVEV (reference sequence). The CDR3 loop spans 13 amino acids. V was shortened by 6 bases and J by 8 bases, with 14 bases between the two germline ends.

This chain links TRBV5-8 with TRBJ1-5; TRBD1 matches at 10 bases. The CDR3 contains 16 residues. Germline CDR1 and CDR2: SGHTS and YDEGEE. The J segment lost 3 bases and the V segment lost 10 bases, leaving 13 bases of the junction unmatched. CDR3 sequence (DNA): TGTGCCTCAGCCGGGACAGGGGTTCTAGACAATCAGCCCCAGCATTTT. Translation gives CASAGTGVLDNQPQHF.

This chain uses TRBV5-1 with TRBJ2-6; D call uncertain. V lost 3 bases and J lost 0, with 10 bases in between. The CDR3 contains 16 residues. Germline CDR1 and CDR2: SGHRS and YFSETQ. CDR3 nucleotide sequence: TGCGCCAGCAGCTCGCCGACTGCCTCTGGGGCCAACGTCCTGACTTTC. Its translation: CASSSPTASGANVLTF. Full variable domain (remainder filled in from reference TRBV5-1 and TRBJ2-6): KAGVTQTPRYLIKTRGQQVTLSCSPISGHRSVSWYQQTPGQGLQFLFEYFSETQRNKGNFPGRFSGRQFSNSRSEMNVSTLELGDSALYLCASSSPTASGANVLTFGAGSRLTVL.

CDR3 amino acids: CASSTLPGGEQPQHF. DNA of the CDR3: TGTGCCAGTAGTACCCTCCCGGGGGGCGAACAGCCCCAGCATTTT. J is TRBJ1-5 and V is TRBV19, with a tentative D call TRBD1 (6 bases). The germline V gene encodes CDR1 LNHDA and CDR2 SQIVND (reference sequence). This CDR3 contains 15 residues. With 4 bases removed from V and 7 bases from J, the gap between germline ends came to 17 bases.